This T cell receptor beta chain was documented in a study of blood T cell repertoires in COVID-19. The CDR3 runs to 15 residues. Germline CDR1 KGHDR, CDR2 SFDVKD. J gave up 2 bases and V 2 bases, and 3 bases lay outside the gene matches. The assay was immunoSEQ multiplex PCR, and TCRdb's table has in-frame clones only and misses some. The sample has roughly 200,000 clones; 80% to 90% are singletons. The clonotype was recovered from a human donor with active or convalescent COVID-19. The donor label of this sample is uncertain. The sample was peripheral blood. This rearrangement joins TRBV24-1 to TRBJ2-3; TRBD1 agrees at 7 bases. The CDR3 DNA reads TGTGCCACCAGTGATTGGCAGGGGGACACAGATACGCAGTATTTT. Amino acid sequence: CATSDWQGDTDTQYF.